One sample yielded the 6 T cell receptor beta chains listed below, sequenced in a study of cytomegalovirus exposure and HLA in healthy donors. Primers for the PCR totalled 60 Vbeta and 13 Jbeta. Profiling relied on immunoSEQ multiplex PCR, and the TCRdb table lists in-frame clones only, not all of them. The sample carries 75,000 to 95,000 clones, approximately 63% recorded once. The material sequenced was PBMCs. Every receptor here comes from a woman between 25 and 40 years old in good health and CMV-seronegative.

The CDR3 spells CASSSKGDRGYYEQYF. In DNA form, the CDR3 reads TGTGCCAGCAGCTCAAAGGGGGACAGGGGATACTACGAGCAGTACTTC. The chain links TRBV21-1 to TRBJ2-7; the table names TRBD1, a call not compared with the DNA. TRBV21-1 is described as a pseudogene. CDR3 length: 16 amino acids.

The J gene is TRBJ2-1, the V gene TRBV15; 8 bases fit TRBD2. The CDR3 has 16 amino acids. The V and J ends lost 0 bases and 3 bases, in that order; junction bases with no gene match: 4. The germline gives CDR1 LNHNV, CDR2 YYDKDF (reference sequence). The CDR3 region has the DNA TGTGCCACCAGCAGAGATAAGCGGGAGCTCTACAATGAGCAGTTCTTC. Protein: CATSRDKRELYNEQFF.

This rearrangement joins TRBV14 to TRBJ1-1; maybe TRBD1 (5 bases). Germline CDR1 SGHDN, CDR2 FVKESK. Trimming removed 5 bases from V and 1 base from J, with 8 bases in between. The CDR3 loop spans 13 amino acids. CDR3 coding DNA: TGTGCCAGCAGCTTGGGGGGGAACACTGAAGCTTTCTTT. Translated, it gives CASSLGGNTEAFF.

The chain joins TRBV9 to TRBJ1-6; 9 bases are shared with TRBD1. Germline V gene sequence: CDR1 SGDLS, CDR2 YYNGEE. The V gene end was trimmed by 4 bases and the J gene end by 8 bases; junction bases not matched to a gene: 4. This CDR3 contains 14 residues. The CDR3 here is CASSPGQGYSPLHF. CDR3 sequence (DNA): TGTGCCAGCAGCCCGGGACAGGGTTATTCACCCCTCCACTTT. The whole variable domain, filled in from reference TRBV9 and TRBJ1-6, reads DSGVTQTPKHLITATGQRVTLRCSPRSGDLSVYWYQQSLDQGLQFLIQYYNGEERAKGNILERFSAQQFPDLHSELNLSSLELGDSALYFCASSPGQGYSPLHFGNGTRLTVT.

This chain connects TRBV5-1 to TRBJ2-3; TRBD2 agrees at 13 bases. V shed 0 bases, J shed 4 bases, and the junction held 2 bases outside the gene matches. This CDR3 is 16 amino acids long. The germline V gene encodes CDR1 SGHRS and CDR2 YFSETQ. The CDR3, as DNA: TGCGCCAGCAGCTTGGCACTAGCGGGAGGGTCAGATACGCAGTATTTT. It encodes CASSLALAGGSDTQYF.

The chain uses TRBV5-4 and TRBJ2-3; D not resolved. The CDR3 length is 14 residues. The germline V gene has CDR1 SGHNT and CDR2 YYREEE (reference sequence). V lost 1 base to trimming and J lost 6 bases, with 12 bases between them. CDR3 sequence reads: CASSLRHLMDTQYF. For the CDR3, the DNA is TGTGCCAGCAGCTTGAGACACCTTATGGATACGCAGTATTTT.